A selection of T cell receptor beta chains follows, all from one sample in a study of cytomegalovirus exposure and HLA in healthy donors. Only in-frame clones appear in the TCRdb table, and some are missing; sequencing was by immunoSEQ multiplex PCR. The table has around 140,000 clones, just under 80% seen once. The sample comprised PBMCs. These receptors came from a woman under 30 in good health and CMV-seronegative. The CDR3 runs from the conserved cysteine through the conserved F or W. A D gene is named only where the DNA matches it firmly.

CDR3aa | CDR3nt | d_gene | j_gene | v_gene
CSVKGRGDIDTEAFF | TGCAGCGTTAAGGGAAGGGGTGATATTGACACTGAAGCTTTCTTT | NA | TRBJ1-1 | TRBV29-1
CASSLETYYGYTF | TGTGCCAGCAGCTTGGAGACATACTATGGCTACACCTTC | NA | TRBJ1-2 | TRBV5-6
CSSSADSYYGYTF | TGTTCCAGCAGCGCTGACAGTTACTATGGCTACACCTTC | NA | TRBJ1-2 | TRBV7-9
CASSMSLAGSYEQYF | TGTGCCAGCAGTATGTCGCTAGCGGGGTCCTACGAGCAGTACTTC | TRBD2 | TRBJ2-7 | TRBV6-5
CASSRASTGNEQYF | TGTGCCAGCAGCCGAGCCTCGACAGGGAACGAGCAGTACTTC | TRBD1 | TRBJ2-7 | TRBV9
CASSPQGNTEAFF | TGTGCCAGCTCACCTCAGGGGAACACTGAAGCTTTCTTT | NA | TRBJ1-1 | TRBV18
CASRSGTGGELNYGYTF | TGTGCCAGCAGATCCGGGACAGGGGGCGAACTTAACTATGGCTACACCTTC | TRBD1 | TRBJ1-2 | TRBV9
CASSKGAGRRGRPTEAFF | TGTGCCAGTAGTAAAGGGGCAGGGCGGCGTGGGAGGCCCACTGAAGCTTTCTTT | NA | TRBJ1-1 | TRBV19
CAGSLAPGVTGELFF | TGCGCCGGCAGCTTGGCCCCAGGGGTCACCGGGGAGCTGTTTTTT | NA | TRBJ2-2 | TRBV5-1
CASSSHTQVPGANVLTF | TGCGCCAGCAGCTCCCACACCCAAGTACCCGGGGCCAACGTCCTGACTTTC | NA | TRBJ2-6 | TRBV5-1